This T cell receptor (beta chain) derives from a study of T-cell memory formation after mild COVID-19. Study at large: TCR clusters largely stayed donor specific.

TCRalpha and TCRbeta libraries used 5'RACE with constant-segment primers and UMIs. TCRdb processed the 5' RACE reads anew with MiXCR; each CDR3 protein has one entry. The table lists about 270,000 distinct CDR3 sequences, roughly 16% of them singletons. CDR1 is SQVTM, CDR2 ANQGSEA, per germline. The CDR3 extends over 13 amino acids. V was pared by 5 bases and J by 3 bases, with 13 bases between. This clonotype was counted only a few times. Its antigen is as yet unknown. Regarding the study as a whole: CD4+ bias marked clones expanding day 15 to 37, unlike balanced contracting clones. Whether second-wave clones peaking at day 37 were SARS-CoV-2 specific went unconfirmed.

The TCR comes from a young man who had mild COVID-19 (a few samples of this study predate the infection). Cell type and time point are not known. The source material was PBMCs or a T cell subset sorted from them (not recorded which). V and J are TRBV29-1 and TRBJ1-1; D is perhaps TRBD1 (6 bases). DNA for the CDR3: TGCAGCGTTAACTACAGGGTCGACACTGAAGCTTTCTTT. The encoded protein is CSVNYRVDTEAFF.